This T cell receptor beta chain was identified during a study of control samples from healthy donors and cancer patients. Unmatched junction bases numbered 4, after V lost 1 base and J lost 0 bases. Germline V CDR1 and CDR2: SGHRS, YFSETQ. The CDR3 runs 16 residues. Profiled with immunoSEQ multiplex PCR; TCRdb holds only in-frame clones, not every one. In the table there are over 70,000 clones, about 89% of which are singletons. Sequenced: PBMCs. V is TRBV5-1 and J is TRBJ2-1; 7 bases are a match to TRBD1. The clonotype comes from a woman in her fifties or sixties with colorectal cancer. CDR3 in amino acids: CASSLTGVSSYNEQFF. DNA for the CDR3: TGCGCCAGCAGCTTGACAGGGGTCAGCTCCTACAATGAGCAGTTCTTC.